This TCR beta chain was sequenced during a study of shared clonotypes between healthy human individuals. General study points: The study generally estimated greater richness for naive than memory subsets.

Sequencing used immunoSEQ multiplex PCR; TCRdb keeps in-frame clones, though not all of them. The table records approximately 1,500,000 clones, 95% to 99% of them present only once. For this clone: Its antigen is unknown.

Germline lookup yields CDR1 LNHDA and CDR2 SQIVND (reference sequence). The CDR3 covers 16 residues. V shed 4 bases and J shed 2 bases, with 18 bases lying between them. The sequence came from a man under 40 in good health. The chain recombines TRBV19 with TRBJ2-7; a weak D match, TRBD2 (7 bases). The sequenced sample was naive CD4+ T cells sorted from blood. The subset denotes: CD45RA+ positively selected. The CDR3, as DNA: TGTGCCAGTAGTACCTCACACGGGGGGCCCCCCTACGAGCAGTACTTC. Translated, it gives CASSTSHGGPPYEQYF.